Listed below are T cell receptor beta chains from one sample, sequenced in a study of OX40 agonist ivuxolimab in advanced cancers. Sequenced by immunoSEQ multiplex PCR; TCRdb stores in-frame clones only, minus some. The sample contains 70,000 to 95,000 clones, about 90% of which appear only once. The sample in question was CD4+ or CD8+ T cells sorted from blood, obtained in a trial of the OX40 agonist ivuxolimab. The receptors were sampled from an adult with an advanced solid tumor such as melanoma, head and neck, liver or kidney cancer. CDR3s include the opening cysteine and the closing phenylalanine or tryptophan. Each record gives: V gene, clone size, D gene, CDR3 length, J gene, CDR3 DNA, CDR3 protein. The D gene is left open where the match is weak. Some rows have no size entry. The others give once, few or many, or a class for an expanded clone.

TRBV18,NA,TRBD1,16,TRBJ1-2,TGTGCCAGCTCACCATCTTCTAACAGGGGGCGCGATGGCTACACCTTC,CASSPSSNRGRDGYTF
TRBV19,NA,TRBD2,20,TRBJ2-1,TGTGCCAGTAGTATAGATCTTACTAGCGGGCGACTACGGGGCTACAATGAGCAGTTCTTC,CASSIDLTSGRLRGYNEQFF
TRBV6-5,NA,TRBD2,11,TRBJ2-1,TGTGCCAGCAGTCAGGGAGGGGAGCAGTTCTTC,CASSQGGEQFF
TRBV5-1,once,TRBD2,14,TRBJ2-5,TGCGCCAGCAGCCAGGGCGGGGGGCCGGAGACCCAGTACTTC,CASSQGGGPETQYF
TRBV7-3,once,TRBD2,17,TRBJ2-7,TGTGCCAGCAGCTTAACCCCGGCTAGCGGGGGCCCCTACGAGCAGTACTTC,CASSLTPASGGPYEQYF
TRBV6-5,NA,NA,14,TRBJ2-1,TGTGCCAGTAGGGTCCGGGGTACCTACAATGAGCAGTTCTTC,CASRVRGTYNEQFF
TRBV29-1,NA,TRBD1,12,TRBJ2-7,TGCAGCGTGACAGGGGTCTACGATGAGCAGTACTTC,CSVTGVYDEQYF
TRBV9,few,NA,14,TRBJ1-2,TGTGCCAGCAGCACCAGAGTTAGTGGCTATGGCTACACCTTC,CASSTRVSGYGYTF
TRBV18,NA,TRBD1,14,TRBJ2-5,TGTGCCAGCTCACCGGGGGACAGGGAAGAGACCCAGTACTTC,CASSPGDREETQYF
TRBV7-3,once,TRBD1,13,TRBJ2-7,TGTGCCAGCAGCTTGGACAGGGCCTACGAGCAGTACTTC,CASSLDRAYEQYF
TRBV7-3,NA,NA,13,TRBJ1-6,TGTGCCAGCAGCTTATCCGTAGGTTCACCCCTCCACTTT,CASSLSVGSPLHF
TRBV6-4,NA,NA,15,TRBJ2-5,TGTGCCAGCAGCCTCACGATTACAGGTAGGGAGACCCAGTACTTC,CASSLTITGRETQYF
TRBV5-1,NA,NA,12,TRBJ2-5,TGCGCCAGCAGCCGGGCCCAAGAGACCCAGTACTTC,CASSRAQETQYF
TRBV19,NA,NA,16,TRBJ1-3,TGTGCCAGTAGTGTCGGACACAGCAGCTCTGGAAACACCATATATTTT,CASSVGHSSSGNTIYF
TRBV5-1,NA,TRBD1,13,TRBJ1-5,TGCGCCAGCAGGACAGGGTTCAATCAGCCCCAGCATTTT,CASRTGFNQPQHF
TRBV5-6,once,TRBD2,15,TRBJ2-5,TGTGCCAGCAGCCGGCTAGCGGGGGGGCGAGAGACCCAGTACTTC,CASSRLAGGRETQYF
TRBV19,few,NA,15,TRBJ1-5,TGTGCCAGTAGTAGGGTTGGCAGGCCCAATCAGCCCCAGCATTTT,CASSRVGRPNQPQHF
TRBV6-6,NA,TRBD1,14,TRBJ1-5,TGTGCCAGCACCCAGACAGGGGGCGTCGAGCCCCAGCATTTT,CASTQTGGVEPQHF
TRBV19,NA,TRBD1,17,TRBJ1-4,TGTGCCAGTAGTATCGGGGACAGGATGGTAACTAATGAAAAACTGTTTTTT,CASSIGDRMVTNEKLFF
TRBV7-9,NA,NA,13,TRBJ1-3,TGTGCCAGCAGCTTAGTGATTGGGAACACCATATATTTT,CASSLVIGNTIYF
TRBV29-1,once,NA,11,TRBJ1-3,TGCAGCGTTAACTCTGGAAACACCATATATTTT,CSVNSGNTIYF
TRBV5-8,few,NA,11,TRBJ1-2,TGTGCCAGCAACGATCCGTCGGGCTACACCTTC,CASNDPSGYTF
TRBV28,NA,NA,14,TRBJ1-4,TGTGCCAGCAGCCTCATCGCTCTTAATGAAAAACTGTTTTTT,CASSLIALNEKLFF
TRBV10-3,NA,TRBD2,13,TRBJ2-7,TGTGCCACCCTAGCGGGAGGGCCCAGCGAGCAGTACTTC,CATLAGGPSEQYF
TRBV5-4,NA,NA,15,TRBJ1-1,TGTGCCAGCAGCCTTCCCAAGGGAGGGGGCACTGAAGCTTTCTTT,CASSLPKGGGTEAFF
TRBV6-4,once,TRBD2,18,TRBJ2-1,TGTGCCAGCAGACTTCTAGCGGGAGGGCCGGGGGCAGGAGGGGAGCAGTTCTTC,CASRLLAGGPGAGGEQFF
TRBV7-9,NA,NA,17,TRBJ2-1,TGTGCCAGCAGCTTAGGGGGGCGGATAAGCTCCTACAATGAGCAGTTCTTC,CASSLGGRISSYNEQFF
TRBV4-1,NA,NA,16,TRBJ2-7,TGCGCCAGCAGCCAAGAAAGGGGGAGGAGCTCCTACGAGCAGTACTTC,CASSQERGRSSYEQYF
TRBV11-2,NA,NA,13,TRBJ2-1,TGTGCCAGCAGCTTAGATAGGGGAAATGAGCAGTTCTTC,CASSLDRGNEQFF
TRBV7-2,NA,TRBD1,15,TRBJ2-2,TGTGCCAGCAGCCGGACAGGGGTTATCACCGGGGAGCTGTTTTTT,CASSRTGVITGELFF
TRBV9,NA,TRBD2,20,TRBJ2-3,TGTGCCAGCAGCCCTTTGCCGTTAGCGGGAGGATTGCGGGAAACAGATACGCAGTATTTT,CASSPLPLAGGLRETDTQYF
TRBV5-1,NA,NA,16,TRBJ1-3,TGCGCCAGCAGCTTGGATGGACGGTACTCTGGAAACACCATATATTTT,CASSLDGRYSGNTIYF
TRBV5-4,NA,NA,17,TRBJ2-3,TGTGCCAGCAGCTCCGTCAGAGGGGGATGGGAAGCAGATACGCAGTATTTT,CASSSVRGGWEADTQYF
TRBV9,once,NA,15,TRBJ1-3,TGTGCCAGCAGCGTAGCGGCAGGACTAGGAAACACCATATATTTT,CASSVAAGLGNTIYF
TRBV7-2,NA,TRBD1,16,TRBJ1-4,TGTGCCAGCAGCACGACTTCGGGACAGGCTAATGAAAAACTGTTTTTT,CASSTTSGQANEKLFF
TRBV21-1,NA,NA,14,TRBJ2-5,TGTGCCAGCAGCAAATTTTCAGGGGTGAAGACCCAGTACTTC,CASSKFSGVKTQYF
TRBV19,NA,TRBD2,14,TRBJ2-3,TGTGCCAGTAGTATAGAACTAGCGGGGGGCCCGGGGGACTTT,CASSIELAGGPGDF
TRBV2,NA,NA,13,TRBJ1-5,TGTGCCAGCAGTCTTGGGGGACTTCGGCCCCAGCATTTT,CASSLGGLRPQHF
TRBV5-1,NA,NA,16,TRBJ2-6,TGCGCCAGCAGCTTGGGAAGATTCTCTGGGGCCAACGTCCTGACTTTC,CASSLGRFSGANVLTF
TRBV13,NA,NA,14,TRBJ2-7,TGTGCCAGCAGCTTACAGGCGAACCCCTACGAGCAGTACTTC,CASSLQANPYEQYF
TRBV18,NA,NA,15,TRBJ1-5,TGTGCCAGCTCACTCGGGACGGATAGCAATCAGCCCCAGCATTTT,CASSLGTDSNQPQHF
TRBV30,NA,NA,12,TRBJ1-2,TGTGCCAGCCCCTCGGGGGGCTATGGCTACACCTTC,CASPSGGYGYTF
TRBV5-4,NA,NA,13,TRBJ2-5,TGTGCCAGCAGCTTGGAGTCCGTTGGGACCCAGTACTTC,CASSLESVGTQYF
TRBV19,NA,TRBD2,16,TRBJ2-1,TGTGCCAGCAGGCCCGGGACTAGCGGAAGCCTCCGTGAGCAGTTCTTC,CASRPGTSGSLREQFF
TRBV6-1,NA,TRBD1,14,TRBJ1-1,TGTGCCAGCAGCAGCCTCAGGGGGAGCACTGAAGCTTTCTTT,CASSSLRGSTEAFF
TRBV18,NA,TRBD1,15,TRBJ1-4,TGTGCCAGCTCACCGATGACAGGGGTCAATGAAAAACTGTTTTTT,CASSPMTGVNEKLFF
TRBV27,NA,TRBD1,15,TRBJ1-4,TGTGCCAGCACCCTGCGGCAGGGGGGAGATGAAAAACTGTTTTTT,CASTLRQGGDEKLFF
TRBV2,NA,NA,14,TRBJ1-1,TGTGCCAGCAGCGAGACAGGCATGAACACTGAAGCTTTCTTT,CASSETGMNTEAFF
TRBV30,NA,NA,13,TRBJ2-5,TGTGCCTGGAGATGGGACGGCCAAGAGACCCAGTACTTC,CAWRWDGQETQYF
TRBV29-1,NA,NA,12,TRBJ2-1,TGCAGCGTTGGGTCGGGTTACAATGAGCAGTTCTTC,CSVGSGYNEQFF
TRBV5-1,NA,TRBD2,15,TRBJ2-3,TGCGCCAGCAGCTTGGAGCGGGGGGGCACAGATACGCAGTATTTT,CASSLERGGTDTQYF
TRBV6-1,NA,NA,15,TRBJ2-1,TGTGCCAGCAGTGTTAGCGTCCCCTCCTACAATGAGCAGTTCTTC,CASSVSVPSYNEQFF
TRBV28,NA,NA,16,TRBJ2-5,TGTGCCAGCAGTTTTGGCGGGGTCGGACCCGAAGAGACCCAGTACTTC,CASSFGGVGPEETQYF
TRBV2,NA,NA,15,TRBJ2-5,TGTGCCAGCAGCCCAACGGGGCTCGACCAAGAGACCCAGTACTTC,CASSPTGLDQETQYF
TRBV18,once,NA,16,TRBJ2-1,TGTGCCAGCTCACCACCGAATAGACTAGGCGGCAATGAGCAGTTCTTC,CASSPPNRLGGNEQFF
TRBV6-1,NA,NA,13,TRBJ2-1,TGTGCCAGCACCAAGGGGGAAAACAATGAGCAGTTCTTC,CASTKGENNEQFF
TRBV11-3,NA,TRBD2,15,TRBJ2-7,TGTGCCAGCAGCTCAGGACTAGCGGGAACCTACGAGCAGTACTTC,CASSSGLAGTYEQYF
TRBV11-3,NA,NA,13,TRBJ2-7,TGTGCCAGCAGCTTAGCGGGGCACTACGAGCAGTACTTC,CASSLAGHYEQYF